The source of this T cell receptor (beta chain) is a study of radiation and T cells in renal cell carcinoma. Study observations and caveats: From baseline, blood top tumor clonotypes peaked at 2 weeks post-radiation. Pretreatment tumor biopsies were lacking, so baseline clonotypes are unknown.

CDR1 and CDR2 (germline): SGDLS, YYNGEE. CDR3 length: 15 residues. The ends were cut back, 4 bases at V and 4 bases at J, with 17 bases in the middle. To note about this clone: The antigen remains undetermined.

Regarding time point: baseline pretreatment blood. Treatment reported: 15 Gy SBRT to primary tumor, nephrectomy 4 weeks later. Blood was sampled at baseline, 2 weeks and 4 weeks after SBRT. Sequencing was performed with immunoSEQ multiplex PCR; in TCRdb, only in-frame clones are kept and a portion is missing. The sample has more than 95,000 clones, roughly 80% seen once; the top ten hold around 3%. This rearrangement joins TRBV9 to TRBJ1-2, with D uncertain. The TCR sequence derives from a woman aged 55-70 years with renal cell carcinoma. Sequenced here: blood, sampled from a patient whose treatment included radiotherapy and nephrectomy. CDR3 nucleotides: TGTGCCAGCAGCCCTAGTTCGGGTAATGCCTATGGCTACACCTTC. Protein product: CASSPSSGNAYGYTF.